The entry below describes one TCR beta chain. Antigen unknown. The sample is drawn from a study of beta chain features in type 1 diabetes. CDR1 is SGHRS, CDR2 YFSETQ, per germline. CDR3 size: 13 residues. Trimming at V came to 6 bases and at J to 6 bases, leaving 9 bases not matched to a gene. There was one heparinised blood draw per donor, averaging around 0.11 L. Overall study findings and caveats: PCR could preferentially amplify shorter templates, alike in patients and controls.

The whole isolated RNA underwent reverse transcription, so sequencing captured expressed TCRB transcripts. Naive, central memory and regulatory T cell samples yielded roughly 3.5 million reads on average. The repertoire was sequenced with immunoSEQ multiplex PCR; TCRdb's copy has only in-frame clones and lacks some. This repertoire shows about 40,000 clones, 49% found once; its top ten account for approximately 0.67%. This receptor was obtained from a woman between 18 and 29 years old in good health. The chain combines TRBV5-1 with TRBJ2-7, with 7 bases lining up with TRBD1. Sequenced sample: central memory CD4+ T cells from blood. The CDR3 DNA reads TGCGCCAGCACTCAGGGGGAAGGGGTCGAGCAGTACTTC. This encodes CASTQGEGVEQYF.